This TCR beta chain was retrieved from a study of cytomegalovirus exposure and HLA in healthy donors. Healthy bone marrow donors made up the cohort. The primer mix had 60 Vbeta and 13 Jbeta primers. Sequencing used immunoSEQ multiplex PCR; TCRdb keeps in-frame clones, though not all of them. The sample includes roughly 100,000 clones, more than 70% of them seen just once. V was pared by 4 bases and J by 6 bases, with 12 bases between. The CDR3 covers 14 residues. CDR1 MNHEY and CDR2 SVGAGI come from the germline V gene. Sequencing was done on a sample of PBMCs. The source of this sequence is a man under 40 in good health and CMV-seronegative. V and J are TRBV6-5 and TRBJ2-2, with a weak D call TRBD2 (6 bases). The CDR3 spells CASSWRGAAGELFF. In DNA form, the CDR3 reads TGTGCCAGCAGTTGGAGGGGCGCGGCCGGGGAGCTGTTTTTT.